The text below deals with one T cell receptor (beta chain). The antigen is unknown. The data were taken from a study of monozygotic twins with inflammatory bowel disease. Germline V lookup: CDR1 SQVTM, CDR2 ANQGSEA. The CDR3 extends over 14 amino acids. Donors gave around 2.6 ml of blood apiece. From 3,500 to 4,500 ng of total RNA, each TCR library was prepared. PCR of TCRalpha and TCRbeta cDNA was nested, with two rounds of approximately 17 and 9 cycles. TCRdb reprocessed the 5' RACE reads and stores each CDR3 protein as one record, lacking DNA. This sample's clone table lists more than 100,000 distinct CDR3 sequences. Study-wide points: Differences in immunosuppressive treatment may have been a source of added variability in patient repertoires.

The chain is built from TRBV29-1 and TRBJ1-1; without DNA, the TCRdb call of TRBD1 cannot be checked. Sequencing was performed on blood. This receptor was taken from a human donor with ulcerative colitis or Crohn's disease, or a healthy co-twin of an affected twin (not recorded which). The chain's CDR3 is CSVEGYGASTEAFF.